The T cell receptor (beta chain) under discussion was sequenced for a study of blood T cells in healthy people across ages. Background on the study: The template switching approach captured approximately one barcoded beta molecule for every two T cells.

The junction had 13 bases not matched to a gene; V was cut back by 4 bases and J by 7 bases. There are 17 residues in the CDR3. Germline V CDR1 and CDR2: SGHAT, FQNNGV. Alongside a J-beta primer mix, a sample-barcoded 5' primer served in a second PCR lasting about 7 to 12 cycles. From the 5' RACE reads, TCRdb called clonotypes with MiXCR, one entry per CDR3 protein. Among about 670,000 distinct CDR3 sequences, about 50% were seen once, and the ten largest hold less than 15%. As to this clonotype: A much bigger clone sits one base away, suggesting this may be a read error.

The receptor's source is a woman older than 75 in good health. The rearrangement links TRBV11-2 to TRBJ2-7; 13 bases line up with TRBD2. Material: blood. Here the CDR3 DNA reads TGTGCCAGCAGCTCGAAATTGACTAGCGGGGGGTCGAATGAGCAGTACTTC. It encodes CASSSKLTSGGSNEQYF.